Presented here are 21 T cell receptor beta chains from one specimen sequenced in a study of blood T cell repertoires in COVID-19. Data came from immunoSEQ multiplex PCR; TCRdb stores just in-frame clones and leaves some out. The table lists approximately 270,000 clones, about nine tenths of them singletons. Sequencing used PBMCs or T cells enriched from blood (not recorded which). The receptors here all came from a man aged 35-49 years who had recovered from COVID-19.

Only one count was recorded for this clone. The CDR3 coding sequence is TGTGCCAGTAGAACACAGGGGGATAATCAGCCCCAGCATTTT. Residues: CASRTQGDNQPQHF. This chain uses TRBV19 with TRBJ1-5; 8 bases match TRBD1. The CDR3 spans 14 residues. Germline values: CDR1 LNHDA, CDR2 SQIVND (reference sequence). The V and J ends lost 6 bases and 4 bases, in that order; junction bases with no gene match: 5.

The CDR3, as DNA: TGTGCCAGCGCCAGGGGGCGACGATCCTACGAGCAGTACTTC. It translates to CASARGRRSYEQYF. This rearrangement joins TRBV11-2 to TRBJ2-7; 8 bases agree with TRBD1. J gave up 1 base and V 8 bases, and 7 bases lay outside the gene matches. The CDR3 has 14 amino acids. Germline CDR1 reads SGHAT; CDR2 reads FQNNGV.

The chain uses TRBV18 and TRBJ2-2, with TRBD2 matching over 7 bases. J lost 7 bases, V lost 0 bases, and 5 bases had no gene match. The CDR3 runs 15 residues. In germline, CDR1 is KGHSH, CDR2 LQKENI. The CDR3 sequence: CASSPPGLINGELFF. CDR3 bases: TGTGCCAGCTCACCACCGGGACTAATAAACGGGGAGCTGTTTTTT.

CDR3 protein: CASSQGTGLNGYTF. The CDR3 DNA reads TGCGCCAGCAGCCAAGGGACAGGGTTGAATGGCTACACCTTC. The chain employs TRBV4-1 and TRBJ1-2; 8 bases align to TRBD1. The CDR3 runs to 14 residues. Germline CDR1 MGHRA, CDR2 YSYEKL. Unmatched junction bases numbered 4, after V lost 1 base and J lost 6 bases.

This chain links TRBV7-9 with TRBJ1-2, with D uncertain. The CDR3 has 13 residues. V was trimmed by 3 bases and J by 0 bases, leaving 5 bases between them. CDR1 SEHNR and CDR2 FQNEAQ come from the germline V gene (reference sequence). The CDR3 is CASSFAANYGYTF. CDR3 bases: TGTGCCAGCAGCTTCGCAGCTAACTATGGCTACACCTTC. The complete variable domain, with remaining parts taken from reference TRBV7-9 and TRBJ1-2, reads DTGVSQNPRHKITKRGQNVTFRCDPISEHNRLYWYRQTLGQGPEFLTYFQNEAQLEKSRLLSDRFSAERPKGSFSTLEIQRTEQGDSAMYLCASSFAANYGYTFGSGTRLTVV.

The DNA for the CDR3 is TGTGCCAGCAGTGACGGGGGGGCGAATAATTCACCCCTCCACTTT. It is translated as CASSDGGANNSPLHF. This chain links TRBV6-1 with TRBJ1-6; D is possibly TRBD1 (6 bases). The CDR3 covers 15 residues. From germline, CDR1 is MNHNS and CDR2 SASEGT. The V and J ends lost 3 bases and 5 bases respectively, with 11 bases between them.

V usage is TRBV19 and J usage is TRBJ1-4, with D tentatively TRBD1 (6 bases). CDR1 LNHDA and CDR2 SQIVND come from the germline V gene (reference sequence). This CDR3 contains 15 residues. V lost 6 bases, J lost 4 bases, and 15 bases lay in between. As DNA, the CDR3 is TGTGCCAGTAGAACAGGGCCTGCTGGTAATGAAAAACTGTTTTTT. Amino acid sequence: CASRTGPAGNEKLFF.

The chain links TRBV27 to TRBJ1-1, with 7 bases aligning to TRBD1. The CDR3 loop spans 14 amino acids. J lost 6 bases, V lost 3 bases, and 7 bases had no gene match. Germline values: CDR1 MNHEY, CDR2 SMNVEV (reference sequence). The CDR3 DNA reads TGTGCCAGCAGTTTTAGGGGGCAGTGGGCTGAAGCTTTCTTT. Translation: CASSFRGQWAEAFF.

The gene calls are TRBV11-2 and TRBJ1-1, with 7 bases lining up with TRBD1. Unmatched junction bases numbered 11, after V lost 5 bases and J lost 5 bases. Germline loops: CDR1 SGHAT, CDR2 FQNNGV. The CDR3 is made up of 15 amino acids. The CDR3 sequence is CASSQDTGANTEAFF. DNA of the CDR3: TGTGCCAGCAGCCAAGACACAGGGGCAAATACTGAAGCTTTCTTT.

The rearrangement joins TRBV5-8 to TRBJ2-2, with 7 bases fitting TRBD1. The V and J ends lost 4 bases and 6 bases, in that order; junction bases with no gene match: 12. The CDR3 spans 16 residues. CDR1 is SGHTS and CDR2 is YDEGEE in the germline V gene. The CDR3 nucleotides are TGTGCCAGCAGCCCAGACAGGGTGGAGATCCCCGGGGAGCTGTTTTTT. Translating gives CASSPDRVEIPGELFF. The whole variable domain, filled in from reference TRBV5-8 and TRBJ2-2, reads EAGVTQSPTHLIKTRGQQATLRCSPISGHTSVYWYQQALGLGLQFLLWYDEGEERNRGNFPPRFSGRQFPNYSSELNVNALELEDSALYLCASSPDRVEIPGELFFGEGSRLTVL.

The J gene is TRBJ1-2, the V gene TRBV19, with 9 nucleotides matching TRBD1. CDR1 is LNHDA, CDR2 SQIVND, per germline (reference sequence). This CDR3 comprises 16 residues. J gave up 4 bases and V 8 bases, and 14 bases lay outside the gene matches. CDR3 in DNA: TGTGCCAGTCGTGGACAGGGGCCGTCGGGTTTCTATGGCTACACCTTC. Translation gives CASRGQGPSGFYGYTF.

The chain joins TRBV29-1 to TRBJ2-3; TRBD2 aligns across 12 bases. With V trimmed by 5 bases and J by 1 base, 4 bases remained unmatched. The CDR3 runs to 15 residues. The germline V gene has CDR1 SQVTM and CDR2 ANQGSEA. CDR3: CSVRTSGIGTDTQYF. Written as DNA, the CDR3 is TGCAGCGTTAGGACTAGCGGGATAGGCACAGATACGCAGTATTTT.

The genes are TRBV6-2 or TRBV6-3 and TRBJ2-3; TRBD1 might be the D (5 bases). The germline V gene has CDR1 MNHEY and CDR2 SVGEGT. This CDR3 comprises 16 residues. Between the trimmed V and J ends, which lost 2 bases and 1 base, there was a span of 13 bases. The CDR3 reads CASSYRGPTGTDTQYF. The CDR3 DNA sequence: TGTGCCAGCAGTTACAGGGGTCCCACCGGCACAGATACGCAGTATTTT.

The V call is TRBV5-4, the J call TRBJ2-5, with 7 bases fitting TRBD2. With 6 bases clipped from V and 5 bases from J, the junction kept 7 bases outside the gene matches. The CDR3 runs to 13 residues. CDR1 SGHNT and CDR2 YYREEE come from the germline V gene (reference sequence). The CDR3 protein is CASNLGAGETQYF. CDR3 sequence (DNA): TGTGCCAGCAACCTGGGAGCGGGGGAGACCCAGTACTTC.

V is TRBV6-2 or TRBV6-3 and J is TRBJ2-7; 10 bases map to TRBD2. Trimming removed 4 bases from V and 1 base from J; junction bases left unmatched: 10. The germline V gene has CDR1 MNHEY and CDR2 SVGEGT. The CDR3 spans 17 residues. CDR3 nucleotide sequence: TGTGCCAGCAGTTCGCCTTTTAGCGGGGGGCCATCCTACGAGCAGTACTTC. Translating it yields CASSSPFSGGPSYEQYF.

The J gene is TRBJ1-4, the V gene TRBV23-1; no clear D gene. TRBV23-1 carries the ORF label, with uncertain function. The CDR3 spans 19 residues. The germline V and J ends were trimmed by 0 bases and 0 bases, with 17 bases remaining between them. The CDR3, as DNA: TGCGCCAGCAGTCAATCGGAGGGCAACCAAGTTGCAACTAATGAAAAACTGTTTTTT. This codes for CASSQSEGNQVATNEKLFF.

V gene TRBV29-1 combines with J gene TRBJ2-7, with a possible D match to TRBD2 (5 bases). The germline V gene encodes CDR1 SQVTM and CDR2 ANQGSEA. The CDR3 is 12 residues long. V lost 7 bases and J lost 0, with 10 bases in between. The CDR3 protein is CSAEGSSYEQYF. The CDR3 DNA reads TGCAGCGCAGAGGGCAGCTCCTACGAGCAGTACTTC.

This chain uses TRBV9 with TRBJ1-2; no clear D gene. The CDR3 sequence is 15 residues long. The V end was cut by 0 bases, the J end by 3 bases, with 12 bases between. The germline V gene encodes CDR1 SGDLS and CDR2 YYNGEE. CDR3 in DNA: TGTGCCAGCAGCGTAGTATCAGGTCCGTACTATGGCTACACCTTC. Residues: CASSVVSGPYYGYTF.

This clone was detected a few times. The gene calls are TRBV7-2 and TRBJ2-5; possibly TRBD2 for D (5 bases). This CDR3 is 14 amino acids long. V gave up 6 bases and J gave up 1 base, with 12 bases separating them. Germline V lookup: CDR1 SGHTA, CDR2 FQGNSA. Here the CDR3 DNA reads TGTGCCAGCAGAAGGCCGGGAACCCAAGAGACCCAGTACTTC. Protein: CASRRPGTQETQYF.

A few counts support this clone. This specimen includes other DNA sequences encoding the same CDR3. CDR3 in amino acids: CASRDSAYNEQFF. The CDR3 bases are TGTGCCAGCAGGGACTCGGCCTACAATGAGCAGTTCTTC. The genes are TRBV2 and TRBJ2-1, with TRBD2 as a possible D gene (5 bases). Looked up from germline, CDR1 is SNHLY and CDR2 is FYNNEI. The CDR3 has 13 amino acids. V was pared by 6 bases and J by 2 bases, with 8 bases between.

For this clone: Other DNA sequences in this specimen translate into the identical CDR3. The V call is TRBV7-2, the J call TRBJ1-5; D is perhaps TRBD1 (5 bases). Trimming shortened V by 3 bases and J by 3 bases, and 12 bases separated the two germline ends. Germline V gene sequence: CDR1 SGHTA, CDR2 FQGNSA. There are 15 residues in the CDR3. CDR3: CASSLVQGSNQPQHF. CDR3 nucleotides: TGTGCCAGCAGCTTGGTTCAGGGTTCCAATCAGCCCCAGCATTTT.